The following is a TCR beta chain sequence with its context. This specimen belongs to a study of cytomegalovirus exposure and HLA in healthy donors. Per germline, CDR1 SQVTM and CDR2 ANQGSEA. V trimming: 3 bases; J trimming: 6 bases; junction bases outside the gene matches: 6. The CDR3 is 14 residues long. The PCR contained 60 Vbeta and 13 Jbeta primers. The table came from immunoSEQ multiplex PCR; TCRdb's copy has only in-frame clones and leaves some out. The data contain some 200,000 clones, nearly 80% of them singletons. Sequences were obtained from PBMCs. The receptor comes from a man younger than 35 in good health and CMV-seronegative. V usage is TRBV29-1 and J usage is TRBJ2-1; 9 bases align to TRBD1. The CDR3 spells CSVEYQTGGNEQFF. CDR3 coding DNA: TGCAGCGTTGAGTATCAGACAGGGGGCAATGAGCAGTTCTTC.